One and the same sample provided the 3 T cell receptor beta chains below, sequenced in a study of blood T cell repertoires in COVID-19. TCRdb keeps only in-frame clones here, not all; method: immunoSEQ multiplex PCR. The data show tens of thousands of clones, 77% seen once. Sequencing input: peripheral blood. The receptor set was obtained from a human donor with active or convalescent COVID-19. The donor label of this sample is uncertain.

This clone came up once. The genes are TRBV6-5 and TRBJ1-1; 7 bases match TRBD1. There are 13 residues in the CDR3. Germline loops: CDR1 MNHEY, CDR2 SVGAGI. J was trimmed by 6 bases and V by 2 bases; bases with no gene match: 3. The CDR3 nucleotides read TGTGCCAGCAGTTACGGACAGGATCCTGAAGCTTTCTTT. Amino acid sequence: CASSYGQDPEAFF.

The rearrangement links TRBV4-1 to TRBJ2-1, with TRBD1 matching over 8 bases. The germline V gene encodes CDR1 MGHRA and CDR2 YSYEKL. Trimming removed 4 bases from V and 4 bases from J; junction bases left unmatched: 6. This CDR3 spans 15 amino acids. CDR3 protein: CASSPADREYNEQFF. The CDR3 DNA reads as TGCGCCAGCAGCCCCGCGGACAGGGAGTACAATGAGCAGTTCTTC.

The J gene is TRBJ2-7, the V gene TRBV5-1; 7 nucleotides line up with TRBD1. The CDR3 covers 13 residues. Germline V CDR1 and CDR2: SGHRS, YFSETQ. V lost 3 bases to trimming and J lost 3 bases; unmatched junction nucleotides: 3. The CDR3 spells CASSSHRGYEQYF. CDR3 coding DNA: TGCGCCAGCAGCTCGCACAGGGGCTACGAGCAGTACTTC.